This is a list of T cell receptor beta chains from one sample in a study of response to subunit inactivated influenza vaccine. TCRdb re-called the RT-PCR reads with MiXCR, one entry per CDR3 protein. Of hundreds of thousands of distinct CDR3 sequences listed, about 18% were seen once; the top ten hold roughly 11%. This specimen consisted of PBMCs from blood, obtained about 5 days after vaccination. The receptors come from a man over 45 who received an inactivated influenza vaccine. Both conserved end residues are part of each CDR3. The order of the fields is CDR3 DNA, CDR3 protein, clone size, D gene, V gene, J gene. The D gene is left open where the match is weak. Clone size appears in some rows only: once, few, many, or a class for an expanded clone.

TGTGCCACCAGTGACCCGGGACAGTCGATCGAGACCCAGTACTTC	CATSDPGQSIETQYF	-	TRBD1	TRBV24-1	TRBJ2-5
TGCAGCGTTGTTGGGCGGGACGGGATCTCTGGGGCCAACGTCCTGACTTTC	CSVVGRDGISGANVLTF	-	-	TRBV29-1	TRBJ2-6
TGCAGGCCAGTAGCTTTCCCCCCGGATACGCAGTATTTT	CRPVAFPPDTQYF	many	-	TRBV20-1	TRBJ2-3
TGTGCCAGCAGACGGGACACAGTTTCACCCCTCCACTTT	CASRRDTVSPLHF	-	-	TRBV12-3/TRBV12-4	TRBJ1-6
TGTGCCAGCAGATCAGCGGGGGGGCCGGAGACCCAGTACTTC	CASRSAGGPETQYF	many	TRBD2	TRBV12-3/TRBV12-4	TRBJ2-5
TGTGCCAGCAGCCGGGGGACTATTCCGGAGACCCAGTACTTC	CASSRGTIPETQYF	-	TRBD2	TRBV28	TRBJ2-5
TGCAGTGCTAGAGGGACAGGGGATGAAAAACTGTTTTTT	CSARGTGDEKLFF	few	TRBD1	TRBV20-1	TRBJ1-4
TGCAGCGTTGACTCGGGGACAGGGTGGTCCACACACAATGAGCAGTTCTTC	CSVDSGTGWSTHNEQFF	few	TRBD1	TRBV29-1	TRBJ2-1
TGTGCCAGCAACCCTGAGGCCACAGGTACGCAGTATTTT	CASNPEATGTQYF	-	-	TRBV2	TRBJ2-3
TGTGCCAGCAGCCATGGGACTAGGGTCCAAGGTAGAGATACGCAGTATTTT	CASSHGTRVQGRDTQYF	-	TRBD2	TRBV6-1	TRBJ2-3
TGTGCCAGCAGTTTCACCGGGGGAAAGAGTGAAGCTTTCTTT	CASSFTGGKSEAFF	few	-	TRBV12-3/TRBV12-4	TRBJ1-1
TGTGCTAGTGGTTTGGACGGGGGGGGGACTTTCTTT	CASGLDGGGTFF	few	-	TRBV12-5	TRBJ1-1
TGTGCCAGCAGCCTCCAGAGGGATACGCAGTATTTT	CASSLQRDTQYF	many	-	TRBV7-2	TRBJ2-3
TGCAGTGCTAGCCTCCCAATCCGGGTCTCCAGGGAGCAGTACTTC	CSASLPIRVSREQYF	few	-	TRBV20-1	TRBJ2-7
TGTGCCAGCAGGACAGCCGGAGGGGGGATCTATGGCTACACCTTC	CASRTAGGGIYGYTF	-	-	TRBV3-1	TRBJ1-2
TGCGCCAGCAGCCAACTAATTACTAGCGGAGTCCACGAGCAGTACTTC	CASSQLITSGVHEQYF	-	TRBD2	TRBV4-1	TRBJ2-7
TGTGCCAGCAACGGTCTAAGGGGGGACAGGGGCTACGAGCAGTACTTC	CASNGLRGDRGYEQYF	few	TRBD1	TRBV28	TRBJ2-7
TGTGCCAGCACCCAGAGGAGGATGAATGAAAAACTGTTTTTT	CASTQRRMNEKLFF	few	-	TRBV12-3/TRBV12-4	TRBJ1-4
TGTGCCAGCATTAATAGCGGGAGCTCCTACAATGAGCAGTTCTTC	CASINSGSSYNEQFF	-	TRBD2	TRBV12-3/TRBV12-4	TRBJ2-1
TGCGCCAGCAGCTTGGTTATGTGGACAGGGGGGACTGAAGCTTTCTTT	CASSLVMWTGGTEAFF	-	TRBD1	TRBV5-1	TRBJ1-1
TGTGCCAGCTCACCAATGACTAGCCGAAATATTGAGCAGTTCTTC	CASSPMTSRNIEQFF	-	TRBD2	TRBV18	TRBJ2-1
TGCGCCAGCCGACGAGGCTACACCGGGGAGCTGTTTTTT	CASRRGYTGELFF	-	-	TRBV5-1	TRBJ2-2
TGCGCCAGCAGCTTGGCCTGGGACTCACAAGAGACCCAGTACTTC	CASSLAWDSQETQYF	few	-	TRBV5-1	TRBJ2-5
TGTGCCAGCAGTTTTGTAGCGGGGGGGCCTGGTTACAATGAGCAGTTCTTC	CASSFVAGGPGYNEQFF	few	TRBD2	TRBV27	TRBJ2-1
TGCAGTGCCACCGACGAGGGGGAGACCCAGTACTTC	CSATDEGETQYF	-	-	TRBV20-1	TRBJ2-5
TGTGCCAGCAGCACAAGACTAGCGGGGGGCACAGATACGCAGTATTTT	CASSTRLAGGTDTQYF	-	TRBD2	TRBV11-3	TRBJ2-3
TGTGCCAGCAGCTTAAGGGGACAGGCTTACTCTGGGGCCAACGTCCTGACTTTC	CASSLRGQAYSGANVLTF	few	TRBD1	TRBV11-1	TRBJ2-6
TGCGCCAGCAGCTTGAAAAGAATGACAGGTGTGGAAGAGACCCAGTACTTC	CASSLKRMTGVEETQYF	few	-	TRBV5-1	TRBJ2-5
TGTGCCACCAGCAGGGATACTAGCGGGCGAGCGCAGTTCTTC	CATSRDTSGRAQFF	many	TRBD2	TRBV15	TRBJ2-1
TGTGCCAGCAGCCTAGGGGGGGTTCGCTATGGCTACACCTTC	CASSLGGVRYGYTF	few	-	TRBV7-9	TRBJ1-2
TGTGCCAGCAGGGATTTTTACGAGCAGTACTTC	CASRDFYEQYF	few	-	TRBV12-3/TRBV12-4	TRBJ2-7
TGTGCCAGCAGTTTATACCAGGGTAATAATGAGCAGTTCTTC	CASSLYQGNNEQFF	-	-	TRBV28	TRBJ2-1
TGCAGTGCCCTGTGGGAATACGAGCAGTACTTC	CSALWEYEQYF	few	-	TRBV20-1	TRBJ2-7
TGTGCCAGCAGCTCCCTAGCTCGGCCCACCGGGGAGCTGTTTTTT	CASSSLARPTGELFF	-	-	TRBV27	TRBJ2-2
TGCGCCAGCAGCCCCAAGACACCCTCCTACGAGCAGTACTTC	CASSPKTPSYEQYF	few	-	TRBV5-1	TRBJ2-7
TGTGCCAGCAGTCCCCTATCCATCCGGCCGGATACGCAGTATTTT	CASSPLSIRPDTQYF	few	-	TRBV6-1	TRBJ2-3
TGTGCCGCTTCGAGGGGGGCAGGGGGAGGCAATGAGCAGTTCTTC	CAASRGAGGGNEQFF	few	-	TRBV30	TRBJ2-1
TGTGCCAGCAATAAGGGCGGGAGTGGGAATGAGCAGTTCTTC	CASNKGGSGNEQFF	many	TRBD2	TRBV12-3/TRBV12-4	TRBJ2-1
TGTGCCAGCAGCCAAGGAGGGGGGGCCTCCTACGAGCAGTACTTC	CASSQGGGASYEQYF	few	-	TRBV3-1	TRBJ2-7
TGCAGTGCTTCCGGGACCAACGACAATGAGCAGTTCTTC	CSASGTNDNEQFF	few	-	TRBV20-1	TRBJ2-1
TGTGCCACCAGCGGGTTGGGAGTAGCGGGACACAATGAGCAGTTCTTC	CATSGLGVAGHNEQFF	-	TRBD2	TRBV15	TRBJ2-1
TGTGCCAGCAGCTTATTACTAGCGGGGAGCACAGATACGCAGTATTTT	CASSLLLAGSTDTQYF	few	TRBD2	TRBV7-9	TRBJ2-3
TGCAGTCCACCCCGCCAGGGGGGCACAGATACGCAGTATTTT	CSPPRQGGTDTQYF	-	TRBD1	TRBV20-1	TRBJ2-3
TGCAGTACAAGGGACAGTAGCTCCTACGAGCAGTACTTC	CSTRDSSSYEQYF	few	TRBD1	TRBV20-1	TRBJ2-7
TGCGCCAGCAGCCCAACATCGAGGGGGGAGCAGTTCTTC	CASSPTSRGEQFF	-	-	TRBV5-1	TRBJ2-1
TGTGCCACCAGCCCCCGATGGGGGAGCAAAGAGACCCAGTACTTC	CATSPRWGSKETQYF	few	-	TRBV15	TRBJ2-5
TGCAGCGGGAGCGACAGGGTTTTCAATGAGCAGTTCTTC	CSGSDRVFNEQFF	many	TRBD1	TRBV29-1	TRBJ2-1
TGCGCCAGCAGCCACGCAATGGGACAGGGATACGAGCAGTACTTC	CASSHAMGQGYEQYF	-	TRBD1	TRBV4-3	TRBJ2-7
TGTGCCAGCAGCGAGGCCTGGACAGATACGCAGTATTTT	CASSEAWTDTQYF	few	-	TRBV14	TRBJ2-3
TGTGCCATCAGTCCCGAACCCTGGAGTAGCGTCAATGAGCAGTTCTTC	CAISPEPWSSVNEQFF	few	-	TRBV10-3	TRBJ2-1
TGTGCCAGCAGCCAAGGAAACCCACGGGACTATGGCTACACCTTC	CASSQGNPRDYGYTF	-	-	TRBV4-2	TRBJ1-2
TGTGCCAGCAGCTTGCCGGTTGGACAGGGTAATCTCTACGAGCAGTACTTC	CASSLPVGQGNLYEQYF	many	TRBD1	TRBV5-6	TRBJ2-7
TGTGCCAGCAGTTTAGCGAGAGGGCACAATGAGCAGTTCTTC	CASSLARGHNEQFF	many	-	TRBV12-3/TRBV12-4	TRBJ2-1